Sequencing of this T cell receptor beta chain was carried out in a study of blood T cells in healthy people across ages (dated by TCRdb to 2014 to 2015). With regard to the full study: In model experiments, template switching captured about one uniquely barcoded TCR beta cDNA molecule for every two T cells. The donors were split into four age groups: young (average roughly 15 years), middle-aged (roughly 42), aged (over 55) and long-lived (approximately 80). The study analyzed two additional independent replicas of 1 million unique cDNA reads from the same blood draw for two donors, one aged 18 to 29 and one aged 80 or older. To track age-related changes in TCR beta repertoire diversity, the study relied on deep sequencing normalized with unique cDNA molecular identifiers. What the research found in general, with its limitations: As age increased, observed TCR beta diversity per million T cells dropped in a roughly linear way, and a significant reduction was already evident by age 40. Donor CMV infection status was unknown, potentially confounding age-related changes in expanded clonotypes. A strong correlation was found between observed TCR beta diversity and the percentage of naive T cells measured by flow cytometry. The long-lived group showed more naive CD4+ T cells, fewer expanded clones and increased TCR diversity than the aged group, suggesting age selection. Bulk unsorted PBMC profiling prevented conclusive comparison of naive and antigen-experienced compartments. Estimates of total diversity from one million sequenced T cells were regarded as lower bounds and underestimates.

For this clonotype: Its antigen is still unknown. One base away there is no much larger clone; base qualities are not given.

Library preparation employed 5' RACE. The sequencing machine was an Illumina HiSeq 2500. A second about 7 to 11 cycle PCR used a sample-barcoded 5' primer and a J-beta primer mix. A unique molecular identifier was introduced onto each TCR beta cDNA molecule by a template-switch 5' adaptor carrying 12 random nucleotides. Each sample yielded at least 2.5 million CDR3-containing paired-end reads. First-strand cDNA was synthesized from all RNA with the Mint cDNA synthesis kit, primed by a TRBC-specific oligonucleotide. After uracil-DNA glycosylase treatment, a first 18-cycle PCR used universal primers M1SS and BC2_uni_R on all cDNA. As for the original processing: For normalization, 1 million high-quality reads were randomly selected from each sample, with every read carrying a distinct molecular identifier. Reads sharing molecular identifiers were discarded rather than binned into consensus sequences. MiTCR, set to a Q25 quality threshold and the strictest error-elimination algorithm, was used for CDR3 identification, clonotype clustering and error correction. A nonparametric unseen species model using Euler transformation provided a lower-bound estimate of total TCR beta diversity. TCRdb trimmed public reads at Q25 via fastp, called clones via MiXCR and kept in-frame beta chains. Here each entry gathers all rows of one CDR3 protein and keeps the most common genes and DNA. The V and J calls and clone size are TCRdb's, not the authors'. This sample comprises 750,000 or so distinct CDR3 sequences, around 25% of them detected only once. The top ten hold 9.4% of the sample.

The V and J ends are trimmed by 6 bases and 2 bases, leaving 25 bases between them. The CDR3, from cysteine to phenylalanine, totals 18 residues. The only DNA kept is the CDR3, 54 bases in frame from the first base. The 40 or so donors, aged about 6 to 100 years, were systemically healthy Caucasian individuals from Russia. Each donor gave 8 to 10 milliliters of peripheral blood, collected into EDTA-treated Vacutainer tubes. PBMCs were isolated by Ficoll-Paque density-gradient centrifugation, with at least 7 million obtained per sample. Trizol reagent was used to extract total RNA from PBMCs, with at least 5 micrograms per sample. The percentages of naive CD45RAhigh/CD27high T cells were determined by flow cytometry on a PBMC aliquot from every donor. These data also featured in a second study, about T cells of mothers and their children. Taken from the second paper: Nine systemically healthy Caucasian individuals served as donors, namely three mothers together with their six children. cDNA synthesis used all of the extracted RNA, with roughly 1.5 ug of RNA in each 15 ul reaction. In the second PCR, the M1S primer added sample barcodes and 2-4 random nucleotides. Over 8.5 million TCR beta CDR3 reads came from each mother, compared with around 3 million reads from each child. TCR recombination output is similarly shaped by thymic selection in related and unrelated pairs, with a minor effect exerted by inherited differences. Related mother-child pairs always showed normalized repertoire overlap that was slightly higher than in unrelated mother-child pairs, though the difference was never significant. No persistent microchimeric T cell clones were detected, at a sensitivity of roughly 96 clones per million clonotypes. Deep NGS was used in the study to compare the TCR beta repertoires of mothers and children and to look for features that separate related mother-child pairs from unrelated individuals. The mean age was roughly 44 +/- 4 years for the mothers and around 10 +/- 4 years for the children. Libraries were sequenced on Illumina HiSeq 2000 with 100+100 nt paired-end reads after adapter ligation with NEBNext reagents. To prevent cross-contamination, the mother and child libraries were prepared a month apart and were sequenced in separate runs. For each donor, somewhere between about 450,000 and 2,100,000 distinct TCR beta clonotypes were identified. Naive TCR beta clonotypes were estimated from low-frequency clonotypes matched to each donor's FACS-determined naive share, without sorting.

The V gene is TRBV12-3 or TRBV12-4 and the J gene is TRBJ2-5; the D gene lacks a confident call. Sequencing input: blood. The receptor was derived from a boy aged 5-17 years in good health. The DNA sequence is as follows: TGTGCCAGCAGCTCGATTCGCCCGTTGAGCCCGCAACAAGAGACCCAGTACTTC. Translation gives CASSSIRPLSPQQETQYF.